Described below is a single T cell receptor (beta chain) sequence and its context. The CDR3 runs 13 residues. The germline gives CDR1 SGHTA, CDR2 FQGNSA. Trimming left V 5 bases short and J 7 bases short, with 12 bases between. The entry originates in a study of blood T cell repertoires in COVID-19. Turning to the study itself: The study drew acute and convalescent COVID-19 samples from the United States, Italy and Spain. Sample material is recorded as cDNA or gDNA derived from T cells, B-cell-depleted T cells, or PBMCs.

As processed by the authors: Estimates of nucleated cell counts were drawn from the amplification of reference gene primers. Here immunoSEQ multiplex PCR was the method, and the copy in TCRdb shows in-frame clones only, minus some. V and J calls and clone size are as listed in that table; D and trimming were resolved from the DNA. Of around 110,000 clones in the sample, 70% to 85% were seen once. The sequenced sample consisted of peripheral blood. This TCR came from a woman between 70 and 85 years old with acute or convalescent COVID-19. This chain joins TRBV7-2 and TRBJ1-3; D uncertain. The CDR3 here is CASSKGVGNTIYF. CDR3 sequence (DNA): TGTGCCAGCAGCAAAGGCGTCGGGAACACCATATATTTT.